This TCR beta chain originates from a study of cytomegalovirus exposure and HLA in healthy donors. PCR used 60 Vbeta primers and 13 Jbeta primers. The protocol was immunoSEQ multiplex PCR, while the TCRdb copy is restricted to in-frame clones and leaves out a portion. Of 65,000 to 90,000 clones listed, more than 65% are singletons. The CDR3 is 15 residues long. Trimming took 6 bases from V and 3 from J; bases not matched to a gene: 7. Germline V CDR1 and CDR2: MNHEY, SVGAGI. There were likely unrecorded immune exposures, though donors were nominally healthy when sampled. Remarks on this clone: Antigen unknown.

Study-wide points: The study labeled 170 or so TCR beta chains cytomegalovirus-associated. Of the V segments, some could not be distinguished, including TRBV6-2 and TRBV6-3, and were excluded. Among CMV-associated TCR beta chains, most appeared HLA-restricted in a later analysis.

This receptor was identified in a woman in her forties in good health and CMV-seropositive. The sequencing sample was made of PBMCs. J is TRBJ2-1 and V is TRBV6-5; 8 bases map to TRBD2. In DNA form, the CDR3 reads TGTGCCAGCAGCCTCGGGACTAGTAACTACAATGAGCAGTTCTTC. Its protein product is CASSLGTSNYNEQFF.